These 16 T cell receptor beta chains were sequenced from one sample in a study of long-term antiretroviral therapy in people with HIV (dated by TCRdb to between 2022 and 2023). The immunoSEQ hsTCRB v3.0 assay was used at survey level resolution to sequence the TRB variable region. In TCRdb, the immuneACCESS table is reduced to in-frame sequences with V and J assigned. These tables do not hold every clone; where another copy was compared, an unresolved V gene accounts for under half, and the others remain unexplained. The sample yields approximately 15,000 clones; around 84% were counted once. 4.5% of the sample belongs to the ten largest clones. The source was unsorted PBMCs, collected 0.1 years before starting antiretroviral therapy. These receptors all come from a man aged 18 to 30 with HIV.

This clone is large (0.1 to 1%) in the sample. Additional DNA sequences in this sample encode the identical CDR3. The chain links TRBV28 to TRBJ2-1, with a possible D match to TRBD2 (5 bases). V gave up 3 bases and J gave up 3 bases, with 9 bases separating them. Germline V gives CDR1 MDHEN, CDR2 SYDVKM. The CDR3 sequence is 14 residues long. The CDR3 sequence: CASSFTGGYNEQFF. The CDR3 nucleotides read TGTGCCAGCAGTTTTACCGGAGGCTACAATGAGCAGTTCTTC.

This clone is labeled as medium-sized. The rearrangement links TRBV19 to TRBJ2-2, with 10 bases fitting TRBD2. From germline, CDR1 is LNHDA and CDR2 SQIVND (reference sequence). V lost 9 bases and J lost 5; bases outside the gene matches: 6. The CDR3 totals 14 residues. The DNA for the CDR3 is TGTGCCAGCCCTAGCGGGGGACCAACCGGGGAGCTGTTTTTT. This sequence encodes CASPSGGPTGELFF.

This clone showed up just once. The CDR3 is CASSQDQEGRRHEQYF. CDR3 sequence (DNA): TGCGCCAGCAGCCAAGATCAGGAGGGCAGGAGGCACGAGCAGTACTTC. V gene TRBV4-3 combines with J gene TRBJ2-7, with D possibly matching TRBD2 (6 bases). Germline assignment: CDR1 LGHNA and CDR2 YSLEER. This CDR3 region has 16 residues. Trimming left V 0 bases short and J 5 bases short, with 17 bases between.

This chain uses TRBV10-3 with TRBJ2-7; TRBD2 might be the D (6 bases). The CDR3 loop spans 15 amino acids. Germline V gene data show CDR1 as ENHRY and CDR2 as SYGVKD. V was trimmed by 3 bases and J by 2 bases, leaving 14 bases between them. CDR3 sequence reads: CAISDSEGGTYEQYF. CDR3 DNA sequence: TGTGCCATCAGTGACTCTGAAGGCGGGACCTACGAGCAGTACTTC.

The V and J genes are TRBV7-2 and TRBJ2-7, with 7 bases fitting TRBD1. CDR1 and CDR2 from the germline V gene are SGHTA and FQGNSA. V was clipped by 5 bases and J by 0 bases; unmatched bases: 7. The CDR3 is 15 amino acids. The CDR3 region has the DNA TGTGCCAGCAGCCTGCCCGACAGGGCCTCCTACGAGCAGTACTTC. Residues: CASSLPDRASYEQYF.

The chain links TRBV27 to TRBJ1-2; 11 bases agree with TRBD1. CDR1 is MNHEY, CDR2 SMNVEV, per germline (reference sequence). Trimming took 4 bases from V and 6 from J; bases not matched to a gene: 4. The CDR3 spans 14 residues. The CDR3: CASSYGQGAHGYTF. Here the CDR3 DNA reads TGTGCCAGCAGTTATGGACAGGGGGCTCATGGCTACACCTTC.

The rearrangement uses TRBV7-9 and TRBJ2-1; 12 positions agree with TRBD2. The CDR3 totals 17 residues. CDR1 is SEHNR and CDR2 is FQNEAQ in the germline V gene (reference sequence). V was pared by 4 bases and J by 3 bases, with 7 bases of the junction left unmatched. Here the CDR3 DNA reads TGTGCCAGCAGCTCGTACGGACTAGCGGGGAACTACAATGAGCAGTTCTTC. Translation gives CASSSYGLAGNYNEQFF.

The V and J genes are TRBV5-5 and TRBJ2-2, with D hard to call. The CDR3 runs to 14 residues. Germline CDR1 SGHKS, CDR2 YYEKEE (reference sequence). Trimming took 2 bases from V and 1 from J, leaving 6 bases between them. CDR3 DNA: TGTGCCAGCAGCTTCAGATGGAACACCGGGGAGCTGTTTTTT. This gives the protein CASSFRWNTGELFF.

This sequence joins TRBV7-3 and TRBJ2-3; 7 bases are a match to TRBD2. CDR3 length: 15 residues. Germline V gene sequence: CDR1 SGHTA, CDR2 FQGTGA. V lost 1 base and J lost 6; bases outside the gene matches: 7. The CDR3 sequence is CASSLSGLEGDTQYF. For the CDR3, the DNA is TGTGCCAGCAGCTTAAGCGGACTAGAAGGTGATACGCAGTATTTT.

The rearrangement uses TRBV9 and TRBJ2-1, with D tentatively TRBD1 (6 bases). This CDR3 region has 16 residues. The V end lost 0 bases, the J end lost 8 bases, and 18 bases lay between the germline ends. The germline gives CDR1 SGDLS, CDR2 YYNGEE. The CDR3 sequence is CASSVDDRGNRDEQFF. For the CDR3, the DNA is TGTGCCAGCAGCGTAGATGATAGGGGGAACAGGGATGAGCAGTTCTTC. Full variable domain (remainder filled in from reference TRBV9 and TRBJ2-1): DSGVTQTPKHLITATGQRVTLRCSPRSGDLSVYWYQQSLDQGLQFLIQYYNGEERAKGNILERFSAQQFPDLHSELNLSSLELGDSALYFCASSVDDRGNRDEQFFGPGTRLTVL.

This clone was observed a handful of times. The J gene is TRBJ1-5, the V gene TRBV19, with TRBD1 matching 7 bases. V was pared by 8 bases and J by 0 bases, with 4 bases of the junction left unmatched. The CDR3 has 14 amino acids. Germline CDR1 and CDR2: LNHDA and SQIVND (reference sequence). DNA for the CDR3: TGTGCCAGTGGGGGGGACAGTAGCAATCAGCCCCAGCATTTT. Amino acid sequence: CASGGDSSNQPQHF.

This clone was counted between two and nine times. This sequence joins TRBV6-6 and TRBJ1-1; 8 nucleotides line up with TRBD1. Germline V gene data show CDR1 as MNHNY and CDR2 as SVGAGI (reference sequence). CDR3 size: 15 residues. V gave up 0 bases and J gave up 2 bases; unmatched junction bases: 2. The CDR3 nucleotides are TGTGCCAGCAGTTACTCCAGGGGGCGAAACACTGAAGCTTTCTTT. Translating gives CASSYSRGRNTEAFF.

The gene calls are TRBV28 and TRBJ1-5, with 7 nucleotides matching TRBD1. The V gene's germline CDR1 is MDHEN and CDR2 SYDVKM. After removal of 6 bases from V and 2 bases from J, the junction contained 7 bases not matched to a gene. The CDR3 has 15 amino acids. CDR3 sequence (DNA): TGTGCCAGCAGGGGATTTACAGGGGGCAATCAGCCCCAGCATTTT. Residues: CASRGFTGGNQPQHF.

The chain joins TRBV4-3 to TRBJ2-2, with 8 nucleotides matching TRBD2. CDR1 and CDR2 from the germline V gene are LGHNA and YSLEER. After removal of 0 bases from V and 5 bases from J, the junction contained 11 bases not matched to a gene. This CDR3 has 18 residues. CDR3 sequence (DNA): TGCGCCAGCAGCCAAGATCCCATAGCGGGAAGGTTAACCGGGGAGCTGTTTTTT. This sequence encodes CASSQDPIAGRLTGELFF.

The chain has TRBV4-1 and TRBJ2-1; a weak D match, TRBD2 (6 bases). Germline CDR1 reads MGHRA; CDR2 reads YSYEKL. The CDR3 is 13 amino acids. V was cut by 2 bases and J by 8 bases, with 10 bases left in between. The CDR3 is CASSQPGLYEQFF. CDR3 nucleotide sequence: TGCGCCAGCAGCCAACCGGGACTGTATGAGCAGTTCTTC.

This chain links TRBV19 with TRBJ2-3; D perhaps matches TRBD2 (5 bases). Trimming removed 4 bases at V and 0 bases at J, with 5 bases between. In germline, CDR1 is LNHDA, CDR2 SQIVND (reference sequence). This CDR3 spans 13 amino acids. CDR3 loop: CASSSGSTDTQYF. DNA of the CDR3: TGTGCCAGTAGTAGCGGGAGCACAGATACGCAGTATTTT.